This is a list of T cell receptor beta chains from one sample in a study of regulatory T cells in long-lasting Graves disease. TCRdb passed the multiplex PCR reads through MiXCR, listing each CDR3 protein once. This table has over 300,000 distinct CDR3 sequences, around 20% appearing once. Sequencing used peripheral blood mononuclear cells (PBMCs), obtained when the disease was refractory, from a patient treated with antithyroid drugs. The receptors shown here come from a female donor with Graves disease. Both conserved end residues are part of each CDR3. Each record gives: V gene, clone size, J gene, D gene, CDR3 protein, CDR3 DNA. A D gene is named only where the DNA matches it firmly. Rows may omit the clone size; those that give it use once, few, many or a size class.

>TRBV4-1|-|TRBJ2-7|-
CASSQVVRSYEQYF
TGCGCCAGCAGCCAAGTCGTCCGCTCCTACGAGCAGTACTTC
>TRBV24-1|many|TRBJ2-2|-
CATSDRRQALTGELFF
TGTGCCACCAGTGATCGTCGGCAGGCCCTCACCGGGGAGCTGTTTTTT
>TRBV6-1|many|TRBJ2-7|TRBD1
CASSKGEGQGPYEQYF
TGTGCCAGCAGTAAAGGCGAGGGACAGGGCCCCTACGAGCAGTACTTC
>TRBV11-2|few|TRBJ2-7|-
CASSLDFGTYEQYF
TGTGCCAGCAGCTTAGATTTTGGGACCTACGAGCAGTACTTC
>TRBV6-2/TRBV6-3|many|TRBJ2-7|-
CASSSSGTFAYEQYF
TGTGCCAGCAGTTCATCCGGGACGTTCGCCTACGAGCAGTACTTC
>TRBV7-2|-|TRBJ2-7|TRBD2
CASSLWEGSSYEQYF
TGTGCCAGCAGCTTATGGGAGGGAAGCTCCTACGAGCAGTACTTC
>TRBV25-1|many|TRBJ1-1|-
CASSELRWDTEAFF
TGTGCCAGCAGTGAACTGCGCTGGGACACTGAAGCTTTCTTT
>TRBV30|few|TRBJ2-7|-
CAWSGGAALNEQYF
TGTGCCTGGAGTGGCGGGGCGGCCCTCAACGAGCAGTACTTC
>TRBV20-1|-|TRBJ1-3|-
CSARDAGTIYF
TGCAGTGCTAGGGACGCCGGCACCATATATTTT
>TRBV28|many|TRBJ1-1|-
CASSRPGLKGTEAFF
TGTGCCAGCAGTCGGCCGGGACTCAAAGGGACTGAAGCTTTCTTT
>TRBV11-2|once|TRBJ2-3|TRBD2
CASSLTSGMVDTQYF
TGTGCCAGCAGCTTAACTAGCGGGATGGTAGATACGCAGTATTTT
>TRBV6-5|many|TRBJ2-7|-
CASSYSKPYEQYF
TGTGCCAGCAGTTACTCAAAACCCTACGAGCAGTACTTC
>TRBV19|-|TRBJ2-6|-
CASSKVGQSSGANVLTF
TGTGCCAGTAGTAAAGTCGGACAGAGCTCTGGGGCCAACGTCCTGACTTTC
>TRBV7-9|few|TRBJ2-7|-
CASSLASGFYEQYF
TGTGCCAGCAGCTTAGCATCCGGATTCTACGAGCAGTACTTC
>TRBV7-9|many|TRBJ2-7|-
CASSSIQEEQYF
TGTGCCAGCAGCTCCATCCAGGAGGAGCAGTACTTC
>TRBV4-3|few|TRBJ1-1|-
CASSQEMYGPLLNTEAFF
TGCGCCAGCAGCCAAGAAATGTACGGGCCCCTCCTGAACACTGAAGCTTTCTTT
>TRBV7-9|-|TRBJ1-1|-
CASSLLRVGLGTEAFF
TGTGCCAGCAGCTTATTACGGGTGGGGTTGGGCACTGAAGCTTTCTTT
>TRBV14|-|TRBJ1-1|-
CASSLRTEDTEAFF
TGTGCCAGCAGCCTACGTACTGAGGACACTGAAGCTTTCTTT
>TRBV6-2/TRBV6-3|-|TRBJ2-1|-
CASSETHRGTSGNEQFF
TGTGCCAGCAGTGAAACGCATCGGGGTACCTCAGGGAATGAGCAGTTCTTC
>TRBV12-3/TRBV12-4|-|TRBJ1-4|-
CASSYSRPRVGGKLFF
TGTGCCAGCAGTTACTCGAGACCCAGGGTTGGAGGAAAACTGTTTTTT
>TRBV30|-|TRBJ1-1|-
CAWRIGGTEAFF
TGTGCCTGGAGGATAGGGGGAACTGAAGCTTTCTTT
>TRBV3-1|-|TRBJ2-2|TRBD1
CASSPLPTGWEAGELFF
TGTGCCAGCAGCCCCCTCCCGACAGGGTGGGAAGCCGGGGAGCTGTTTTTT
>TRBV18|few|TRBJ1-2|-
CASSPQVGGGRDGYTF
TGTGCCAGCTCACCACAGGTCGGTGGCGGACGTGATGGCTACACCTTC